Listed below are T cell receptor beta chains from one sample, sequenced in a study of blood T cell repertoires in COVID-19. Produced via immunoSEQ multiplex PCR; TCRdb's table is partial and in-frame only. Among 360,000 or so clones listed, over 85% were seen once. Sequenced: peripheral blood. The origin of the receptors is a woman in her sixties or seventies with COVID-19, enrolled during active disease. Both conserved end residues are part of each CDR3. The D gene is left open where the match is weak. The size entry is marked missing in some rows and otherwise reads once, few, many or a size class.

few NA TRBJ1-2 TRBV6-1 CASSEAGRLNYGYTF TGTGCCAGCAGTGAAGCAGGCAGACTAAACTATGGCTACACCTTC
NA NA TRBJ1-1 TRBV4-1 CASSQDSGPNTEAFF TGCGCCAGCAGCCAAGATAGTGGGCCGAACACTGAAGCTTTCTTT
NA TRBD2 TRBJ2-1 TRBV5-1 CASSLGAGTSTHNEQFF TGCGCCAGCAGCTTGGGAGCTGGGACTAGCACCCACAATGAGCAGTTCTTC
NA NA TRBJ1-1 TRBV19 CASSVRGNTEAFF TGTGCCAGTAGTGTCAGGGGGAACACTGAAGCTTTCTTT
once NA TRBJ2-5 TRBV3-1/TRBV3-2 CASSQDRAQETQYF TGTGCCAGCAGCCAAGATCGAGCTCAAGAGACCCAGTACTTC
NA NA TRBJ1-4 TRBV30 CAWRIGSSEKLFF TGTGCCTGGAGGATAGGGAGTAGTGAAAAACTGTTTTTT
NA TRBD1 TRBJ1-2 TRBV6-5 CASRPTGGVYGYTF TGTGCCAGCAGACCGACAGGGGGAGTCTATGGCTACACCTTC
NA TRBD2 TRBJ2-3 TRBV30 CASGLAPLGDTQYF TGTGCCTCGGGACTAGCCCCATTGGGAGATACGCAGTATTTT
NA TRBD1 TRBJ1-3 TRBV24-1 CATGDRASGNTIYF TGTGCCACCGGAGACAGGGCCTCTGGAAACACCATATATTTT
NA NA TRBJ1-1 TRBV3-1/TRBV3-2 CASSQRVGNTEAFF TGTGCCAGCAGCCAGCGGGTGGGGAACACTGAAGCTTTCTTT
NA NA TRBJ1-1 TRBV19 CAASPGTKNTEAFF TGTGCCGCGTCCCCGGGGACAAAGAACACTGAAGCTTTCTTT
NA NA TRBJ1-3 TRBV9 CASSPQSSGNTIYF TGTGCCAGCAGCCCACAGAGCTCTGGAAACACCATATATTTT
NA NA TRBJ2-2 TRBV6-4 CASSDSQGLVGELFF TGTGCCAGCAGTGACTCCCAGGGGCTGGTCGGGGAGCTGTTTTTT
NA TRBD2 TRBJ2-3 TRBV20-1 CSAIAGVSQYF TGCAGTGCGATAGCGGGGGTTTCGCAGTATTTT
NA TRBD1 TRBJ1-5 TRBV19 CASSGRQGAGQPQHF TGTGCCAGTAGTGGGAGGCAGGGGGCCGGTCAGCCCCAGCATTTT
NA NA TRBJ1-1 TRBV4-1 CASSQGEGNTEAFF TGCGCCAGCAGCCAGGGGGAGGGGAACACTGAAGCTTTCTTT
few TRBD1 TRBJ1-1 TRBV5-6 CASSLGTGNTEAFF TGTGCCAGCAGCTTGGGGACAGGGAACACTGAAGCTTTCTTT
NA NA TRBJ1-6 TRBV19 CASTKTTGGGTYNSPLHF TGTGCCAGTACCAAGACTACGGGGGGCGGAACCTATAATTCACCCCTCCACTTT
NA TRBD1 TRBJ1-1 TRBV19 CATVPGQGWATEAFF TGTGCCACCGTCCCGGGACAGGGTTGGGCCACTGAAGCTTTCTTT
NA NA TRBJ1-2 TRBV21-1 CASSQDSGQGFDGYTF TGTGCCAGCAGCCAAGATTCGGGACAGGGATTTGATGGCTACACCTTC
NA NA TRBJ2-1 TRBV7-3 CASGAWANGEQFF TGTGCCAGCGGGGCGTGGGCCAATGGTGAGCAGTTCTTC
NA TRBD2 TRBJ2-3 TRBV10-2 CASRGLAVADTQYF TGCGCCAGCAGGGGACTAGCGGTAGCGGATACGCAGTATTTT
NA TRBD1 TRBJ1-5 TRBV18 CASSPADRVAHQPQHF TGTGCCAGCTCACCAGCTGACAGGGTCGCCCATCAGCCCCAGCATTTT